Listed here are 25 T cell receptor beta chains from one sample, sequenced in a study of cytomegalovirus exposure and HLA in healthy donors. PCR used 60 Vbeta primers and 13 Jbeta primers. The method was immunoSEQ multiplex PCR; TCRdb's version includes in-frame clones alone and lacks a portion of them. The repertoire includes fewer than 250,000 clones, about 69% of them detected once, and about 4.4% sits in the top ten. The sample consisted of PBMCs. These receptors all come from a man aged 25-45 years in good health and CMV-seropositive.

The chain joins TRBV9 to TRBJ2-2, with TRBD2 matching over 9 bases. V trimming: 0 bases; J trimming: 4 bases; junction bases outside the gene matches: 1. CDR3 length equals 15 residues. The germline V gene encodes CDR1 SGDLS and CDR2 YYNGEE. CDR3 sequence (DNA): TGTGCCAGCAGCGTAGTGCGGGGGGGCACCGGGGAGCTGTTTTTT. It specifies CASSVVRGGTGELFF.

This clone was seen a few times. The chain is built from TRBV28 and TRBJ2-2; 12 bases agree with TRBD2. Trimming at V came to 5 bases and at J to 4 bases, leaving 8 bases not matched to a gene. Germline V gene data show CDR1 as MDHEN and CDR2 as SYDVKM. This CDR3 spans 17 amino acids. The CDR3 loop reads CASSDLAGGPITGELFF. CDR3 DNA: TGTGCCAGCAGTGACCTAGCGGGAGGGCCCATCACCGGGGAGCTGTTTTTT.

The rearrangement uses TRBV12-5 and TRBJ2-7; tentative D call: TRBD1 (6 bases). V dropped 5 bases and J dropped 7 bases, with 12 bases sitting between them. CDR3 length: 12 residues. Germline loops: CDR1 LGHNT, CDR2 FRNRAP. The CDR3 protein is CASGHRVWEQYF. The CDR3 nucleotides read TGTGCTAGTGGTCACAGGGTCTGGGAGCAGTACTTC. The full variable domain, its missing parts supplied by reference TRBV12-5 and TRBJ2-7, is DARVTQTPRHKVTEMGQEVTMRCQPILGHNTVFWYRQTMMQGLELLAYFRNRAPLDDSGMPKDRFSAEMPDATLATLKIQPSEPRDSAVYFCASGHRVWEQYFGPGTRLTVT.

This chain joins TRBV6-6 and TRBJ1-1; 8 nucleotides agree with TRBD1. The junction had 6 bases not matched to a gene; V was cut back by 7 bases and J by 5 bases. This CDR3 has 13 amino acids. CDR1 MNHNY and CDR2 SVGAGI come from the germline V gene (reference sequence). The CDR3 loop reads CASTRQGRTEAFF. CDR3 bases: TGTGCCAGCACCCGACAGGGGAGGACTGAAGCTTTCTTT.

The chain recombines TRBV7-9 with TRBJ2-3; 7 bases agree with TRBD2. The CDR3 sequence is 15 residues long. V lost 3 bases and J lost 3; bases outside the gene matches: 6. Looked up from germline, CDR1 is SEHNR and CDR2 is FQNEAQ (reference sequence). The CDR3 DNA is TGTGCCAGCAGCTTGGGGCGGGGGTTGACAGATACGCAGTATTTT. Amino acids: CASSLGRGLTDTQYF.

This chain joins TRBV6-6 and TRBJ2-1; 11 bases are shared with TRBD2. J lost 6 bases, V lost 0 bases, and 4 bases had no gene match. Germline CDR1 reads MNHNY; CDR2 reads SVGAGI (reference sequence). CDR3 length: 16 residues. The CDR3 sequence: CASSYSFLAGGNEQFF. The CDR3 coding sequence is TGTGCCAGCAGTTACTCGTTCCTAGCGGGAGGCAATGAGCAGTTCTTC.

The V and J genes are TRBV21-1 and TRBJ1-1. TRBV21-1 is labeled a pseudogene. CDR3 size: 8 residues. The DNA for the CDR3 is TGTGCCAGCTGGAGGGCTTTCTTT. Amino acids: CASWRAFF.

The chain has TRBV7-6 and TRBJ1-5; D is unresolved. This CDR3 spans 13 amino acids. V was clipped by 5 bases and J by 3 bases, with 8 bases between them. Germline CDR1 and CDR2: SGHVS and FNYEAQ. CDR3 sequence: CASSATPNQPQHF. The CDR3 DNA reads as TGTGCCAGCAGCGCCACTCCCAATCAGCCCCAGCATTTT.

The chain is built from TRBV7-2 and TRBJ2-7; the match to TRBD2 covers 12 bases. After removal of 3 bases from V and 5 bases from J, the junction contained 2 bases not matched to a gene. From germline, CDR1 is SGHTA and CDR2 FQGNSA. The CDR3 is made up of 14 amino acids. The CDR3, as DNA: TGTGCCAGCAGCTTGAGACTAGCGGGGGACGAGCAGTACTTC. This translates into CASSLRLAGDEQYF.

CDR3 nucleotide sequence: TGTGCCAGCAGCTTTATGCCTAGCGGGGGGGCCGGTGAGACCCAGTACTTC. This codes for CASSFMPSGGAGETQYF. The chain is built from TRBV7-9 and TRBJ2-5; 12 positions agree with TRBD2. Germline V lookup: CDR1 SEHNR, CDR2 FQNEAQ (reference sequence). There are 17 residues in the CDR3. V gave up 3 bases and J gave up 5 bases; unmatched junction bases: 10.

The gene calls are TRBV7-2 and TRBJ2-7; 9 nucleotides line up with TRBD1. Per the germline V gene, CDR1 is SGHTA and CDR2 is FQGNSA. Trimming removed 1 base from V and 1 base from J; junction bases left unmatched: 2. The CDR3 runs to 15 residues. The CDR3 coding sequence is TGTGCCAGCAGCTTAGGCGGGACAGGGTCCTACGAGCAGTACTTC. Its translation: CASSLGGTGSYEQYF.

The CDR3 loop reads CASSYSSIGNYEQYF. The DNA of the CDR3 is TGTGCCAGCAGTTACTCTTCGATCGGGAACTACGAGCAGTACTTC. The J gene is TRBJ2-7, the V gene TRBV6-5, with D possibly TRBD2 on 5 matching bases. V lost 0 bases to trimming and J lost 3 bases, with 12 bases between them. The CDR3 is made up of 15 amino acids. Per the germline V gene, CDR1 is MNHEY and CDR2 is SVGAGI.

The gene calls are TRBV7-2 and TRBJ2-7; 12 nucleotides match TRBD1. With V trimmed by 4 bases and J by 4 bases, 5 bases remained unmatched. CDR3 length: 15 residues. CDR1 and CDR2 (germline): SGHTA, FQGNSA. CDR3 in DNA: TGTGCCAGCAGCTGGGGGACAGGGGGCGTATACGAGCAGTACTTC. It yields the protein CASSWGTGGVYEQYF.

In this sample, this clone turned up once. The CDR3 region is CASNLGEGIRVNQPQHF. The DNA for the CDR3 is TGTGCCAGCAACCTAGGGGAGGGAATTAGGGTCAATCAGCCCCAGCATTTT. This sequence joins TRBV7-8 and TRBJ1-5, with D perhaps TRBD1 (5 bases). The germline V gene encodes CDR1 SGHVS and CDR2 FQNEAQ. V shed 7 bases and J shed 3 bases, with 22 bases lying between them. This CDR3 has 17 residues.

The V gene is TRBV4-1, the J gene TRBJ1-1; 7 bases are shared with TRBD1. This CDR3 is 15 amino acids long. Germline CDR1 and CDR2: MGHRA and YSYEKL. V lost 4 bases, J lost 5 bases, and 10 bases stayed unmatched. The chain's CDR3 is CASSRYTGVGTEAFF. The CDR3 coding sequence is TGCGCCAGCAGCCGCTATACAGGGGTGGGGACTGAAGCTTTCTTT.

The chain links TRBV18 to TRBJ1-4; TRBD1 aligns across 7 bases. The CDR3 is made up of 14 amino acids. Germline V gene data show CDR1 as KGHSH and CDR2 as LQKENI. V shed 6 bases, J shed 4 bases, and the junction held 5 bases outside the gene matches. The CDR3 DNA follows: TGTGCCAGCTCGCTGACAGGGATTAATGAAAAACTGTTTTTT. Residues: CASSLTGINEKLFF.

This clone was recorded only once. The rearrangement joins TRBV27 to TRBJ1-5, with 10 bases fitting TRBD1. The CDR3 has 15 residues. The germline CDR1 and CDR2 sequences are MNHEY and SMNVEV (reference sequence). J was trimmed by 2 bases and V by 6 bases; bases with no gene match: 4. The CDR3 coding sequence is TGTGCCAGCAGGGGGACAGGGGAAGGCAATCAGCCCCAGCATTTT. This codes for CASRGTGEGNQPQHF.

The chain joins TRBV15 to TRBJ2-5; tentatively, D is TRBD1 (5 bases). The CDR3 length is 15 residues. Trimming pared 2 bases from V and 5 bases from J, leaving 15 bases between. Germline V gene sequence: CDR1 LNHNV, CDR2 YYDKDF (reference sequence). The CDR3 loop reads CATSRMPQGGETQYF. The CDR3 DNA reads TGTGCCACCAGCAGAATGCCCCAGGGTGGGGAGACCCAGTACTTC.

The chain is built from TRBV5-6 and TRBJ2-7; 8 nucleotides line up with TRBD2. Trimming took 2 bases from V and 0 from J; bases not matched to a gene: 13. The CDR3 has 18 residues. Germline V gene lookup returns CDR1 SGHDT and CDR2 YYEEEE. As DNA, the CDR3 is TGTGCCAGCAGCTTCATACTTCGGACTAGCCTGTACTCCTACGAGCAGTACTTC. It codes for CASSFILRTSLYSYEQYF. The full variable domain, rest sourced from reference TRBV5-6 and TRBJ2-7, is DAGVTQSPTHLIKTRGQQVTLRCSPKSGHDTVSWYQQALGQGPQFIFQYYEEEERQRGNFPDRFSGHQFPNYSSELNVNALLLGDSALYLCASSFILRTSLYSYEQYFGPGTRLTVT.

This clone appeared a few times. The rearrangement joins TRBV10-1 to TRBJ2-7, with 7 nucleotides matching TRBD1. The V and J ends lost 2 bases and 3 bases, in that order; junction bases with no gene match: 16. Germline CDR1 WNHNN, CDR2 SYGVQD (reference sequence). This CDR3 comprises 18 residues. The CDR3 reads CASSEDRAVGLFYYEQYF. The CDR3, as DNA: TGCGCCAGCAGTGAGGACAGGGCGGTCGGTCTTTTCTACTACGAGCAGTACTTC.

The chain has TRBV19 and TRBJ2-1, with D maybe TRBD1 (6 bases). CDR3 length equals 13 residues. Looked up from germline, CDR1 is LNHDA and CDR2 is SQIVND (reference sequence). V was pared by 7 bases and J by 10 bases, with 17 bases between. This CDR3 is CASTPQGIGEQFF. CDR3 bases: TGTGCCAGTACCCCACAGGGAATTGGAGAGCAGTTCTTC.

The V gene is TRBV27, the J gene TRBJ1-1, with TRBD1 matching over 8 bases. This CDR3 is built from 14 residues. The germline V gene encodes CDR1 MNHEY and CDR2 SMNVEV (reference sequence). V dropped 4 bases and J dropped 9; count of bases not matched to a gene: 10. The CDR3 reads CASSSLTGELKAFF. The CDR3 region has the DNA TGTGCCAGCAGTTCCCTGACAGGGGAGCTCAAAGCTTTCTTT.

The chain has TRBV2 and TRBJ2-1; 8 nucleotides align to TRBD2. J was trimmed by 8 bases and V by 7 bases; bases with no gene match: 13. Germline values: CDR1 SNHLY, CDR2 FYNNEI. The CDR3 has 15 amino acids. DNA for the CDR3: TGTGCCAGCAACAGGCGGGGGGCGCCGGTTGATGAGCAGTTCTTC. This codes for CASNRRGAPVDEQFF.

The CDR3 coding sequence is TGCGCCAGCAGCTTTTCCTGGGACAGGGCCGCCAATTCACCCCTCCACTTT. Encoded protein: CASSFSWDRAANSPLHF. This chain joins TRBV5-1 and TRBJ1-6; TRBD1 agrees at 9 bases. V lost 2 bases to trimming and J lost 7 bases; unmatched junction nucleotides: 10. The CDR3 has 17 amino acids. Germline values: CDR1 SGHRS, CDR2 YFSETQ.

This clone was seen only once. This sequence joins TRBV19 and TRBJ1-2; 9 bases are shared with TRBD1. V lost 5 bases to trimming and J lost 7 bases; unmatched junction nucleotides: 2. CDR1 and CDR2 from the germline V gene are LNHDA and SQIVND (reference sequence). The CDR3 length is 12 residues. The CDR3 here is CASSGQGTGYTF. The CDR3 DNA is TGTGCCAGTAGTGGACAGGGGACTGGCTACACCTTC. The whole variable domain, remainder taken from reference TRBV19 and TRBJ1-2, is DGGITQSPKYLFRKEGQNVTLSCEQNLNHDAMYWYRQDPGQGLRLIYYSQIVNDFQKGDIAEGYSVSREKKESFPLTVTSAQKNPTAFYLCASSGQGTGYTFGSGTRLTVV.